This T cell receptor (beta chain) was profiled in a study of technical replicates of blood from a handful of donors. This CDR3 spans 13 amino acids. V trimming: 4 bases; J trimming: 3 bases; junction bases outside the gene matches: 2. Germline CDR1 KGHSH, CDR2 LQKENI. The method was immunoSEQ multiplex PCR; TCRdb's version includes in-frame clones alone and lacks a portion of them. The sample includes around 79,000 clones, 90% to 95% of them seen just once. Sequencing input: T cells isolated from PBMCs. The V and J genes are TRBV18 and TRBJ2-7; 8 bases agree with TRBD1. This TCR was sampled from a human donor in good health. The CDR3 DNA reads TGTGCCAGCTCACAGGGACAGGACTACGAGCAGTACTTC. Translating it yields CASSQGQDYEQYF.